Listed below are T cell receptor beta chains from one sample, sequenced in a study of T cells in Graves' hyperthyroidism and ophthalmopathy. MiXCR, run by TCRdb on the multiplex PCR reads, gives a single entry per CDR3 protein. This table holds about 700,000 distinct CDR3 sequences, just under 45% found once. Sequenced material: peripheral blood or thyroid tissue (not recorded which). The source of these receptors is an adult man with Graves' disease, either hyperthyroidism or ophthalmopathy (not recorded which). CDR3s include the opening cysteine and the closing phenylalanine or tryptophan. Each record gives: clone size, D gene, J gene, V gene, CDR3 protein, CDR3 DNA. A D gene is named only where the DNA matches it firmly. The size entry is marked missing in some rows and otherwise reads once, few, many or a size class.

abundance: few; d_gene: .; j_gene: TRBJ2-7; v_gene: TRBV5-1; CDR3aa: CASSFNLVFREQYF; CDR3nt: TGCGCCAGCAGCTTTAATTTGGTATTTCGCGAGCAGTACTTC
abundance: few; d_gene: TRBD2; j_gene: TRBJ2-7; v_gene: TRBV7-9; CDR3aa: CASSMGLATGTYEQYF; CDR3nt: TGTGCCAGCAGCATGGGACTAGCGACCGGGACCTACGAGCAGTACTTC
abundance: .; d_gene: .; j_gene: TRBJ1-4; v_gene: TRBV6-5; CDR3aa: CASREGTAATNEKLFF; CDR3nt: TGTGCCAGCAGGGAGGGGACGGCTGCAACTAATGAAAAACTGTTTTTT
abundance: .; d_gene: .; j_gene: TRBJ1-4; v_gene: TRBV29-1; CDR3aa: CSVEDREREKLFF; CDR3nt: TGCAGCGTTGAGGATAGGGAACGAGAAAAACTGTTTTTT
abundance: few; d_gene: .; j_gene: TRBJ1-1; v_gene: TRBV20-1; CDR3aa: CSAIPSLTGNTEAFF; CDR3nt: TGCAGTGCTATCCCCTCACTTACTGGGAACACTGAAGCTTTCTTT
abundance: many; d_gene: .; j_gene: TRBJ1-1; v_gene: TRBV10-3; CDR3aa: CAIEGQGDTEAFF; CDR3nt: TGTGCCATCGAGGGGCAGGGAGACACTGAAGCTTTCTTT
abundance: many; d_gene: TRBD2; j_gene: TRBJ2-7; v_gene: TRBV7-8; CDR3aa: CASSLQTSGSSYEQYF; CDR3nt: TGTGCCAGCAGCTTGCAGACTAGCGGGTCCTCCTACGAGCAGTACTTC
abundance: many; d_gene: TRBD1; j_gene: TRBJ1-1; v_gene: TRBV2; CDR3aa: CAGNRDRNTEAFF; CDR3nt: TGTGCCGGGAACCGGGACAGGAACACTGAAGCTTTCTTT
abundance: .; d_gene: .; j_gene: TRBJ1-3; v_gene: TRBV10-3; CDR3aa: CATREGSGASSSGNTIYF; CDR3nt: TGTGCCACCAGGGAGGGGTCTGGGGCGTCCAGCTCTGGAAACACCATATATTTT
abundance: .; d_gene: TRBD1; j_gene: TRBJ2-7; v_gene: TRBV9; CDR3aa: CASSAGTGTGATEQYF; CDR3nt: TGTGCCAGCAGCGCCGGGACAGGGACTGGGGCCACCGAGCAGTACTTC
abundance: many; d_gene: TRBD1; j_gene: TRBJ1-1; v_gene: TRBV9; CDR3aa: CASSPSTGGYTEAFF; CDR3nt: TGTGCCAGCAGCCCGTCGACAGGGGGCTACACTGAAGCTTTCTTT
abundance: .; d_gene: .; j_gene: TRBJ1-2; v_gene: TRBV27; CDR3aa: CASSSTEDYGYTF; CDR3nt: TGTGCCAGCAGTTCGACAGAAGACTATGGCTACACCTTC
abundance: .; d_gene: .; j_gene: TRBJ2-2; v_gene: TRBV9; CDR3aa: CASSLGVYTGELFF; CDR3nt: TGTGCCAGCAGTTTAGGGGTTTACACCGGGGAGCTGTTTTTT
abundance: many; d_gene: .; j_gene: TRBJ1-3; v_gene: TRBV15; CDR3aa: CATSSGQPGNTIYF; CDR3nt: TGTGCCACCAGCAGCGGACAGCCCGGAAACACCATATATTTT
abundance: .; d_gene: TRBD2; j_gene: TRBJ2-5; v_gene: TRBV7-3; CDR3aa: CASSLSGRASETQYF; CDR3nt: TGTGCCAGCAGCTTAAGCGGGAGGGCCTCGGAGACCCAGTACTTC
abundance: few; d_gene: .; j_gene: TRBJ1-4; v_gene: TRBV29-1; CDR3aa: CSLVWGRDEKLFF; CDR3nt: TGCAGCTTAGTCTGGGGGAGAGATGAAAAACTGTTTTTT
abundance: .; d_gene: .; j_gene: TRBJ2-1; v_gene: TRBV10-3; CDR3aa: CASSPDLSSYNEQFF; CDR3nt: TGTGCCAGCAGTCCCGACCTAAGCTCCTACAATGAGCAGTTCTTC
abundance: few; d_gene: .; j_gene: TRBJ1-2; v_gene: TRBV2; CDR3aa: CASRRQLDDGYTF; CDR3nt: TGTGCCAGCAGAAGACAGTTAGATGATGGCTACACCTTC
abundance: .; d_gene: .; j_gene: TRBJ1-6; v_gene: TRBV25-1; CDR3aa: CASSDIGRIYSPLHF; CDR3nt: TGTGCCAGCAGTGATATAGGGCGGATTTATTCACCCCTCCACTTT
abundance: many; d_gene: .; j_gene: TRBJ1-4; v_gene: TRBV15; CDR3aa: CATSRDLGRASEKLFF; CDR3nt: TGTGCCACCAGCAGAGATCTCGGCAGGGCAAGCGAAAAACTGTTTTTT
abundance: .; d_gene: .; j_gene: TRBJ1-2; v_gene: TRBV6-6; CDR3aa: CASSEGSGTYGYTF; CDR3nt: TGTGCCAGCAGTGAAGGAAGTGGAACCTATGGCTACACCTTC
abundance: .; d_gene: .; j_gene: TRBJ2-6; v_gene: TRBV7-2; CDR3aa: CASSLDAYSGANVLTF; CDR3nt: TGTGCCAGCAGCTTAGACGCATACTCTGGGGCCAACGTCCTGACTTTC
abundance: few; d_gene: .; j_gene: TRBJ1-2; v_gene: TRBV20-1; CDR3aa: CSALRGANYGYTF; CDR3nt: TGCAGTGCCCTGAGGGGAGCTAACTATGGCTACACCTTC
abundance: .; d_gene: .; j_gene: TRBJ1-6; v_gene: TRBV7-9; CDR3aa: CASSQDGGRNSPLHF; CDR3nt: TGTGCCAGCAGCCAAGATGGAGGTAGGAATTCACCCCTCCACTTT
abundance: .; d_gene: TRBD2; j_gene: TRBJ2-5; v_gene: TRBV29-1; CDR3aa: CSAGTSGKETQYF; CDR3nt: TGCAGCGCCGGGACTAGCGGGAAAGAGACCCAGTACTTC
abundance: .; d_gene: .; j_gene: TRBJ2-6; v_gene: TRBV29-1; CDR3aa: CSVGGGSGANVLTF; CDR3nt: .
abundance: few; d_gene: .; j_gene: TRBJ1-2; v_gene: TRBV7-9; CDR3aa: CASSSQGNNGYTF; CDR3nt: TGTGCCAGCAGCTCCCAGGGTAACAATGGCTACACCTTC
abundance: .; d_gene: .; j_gene: TRBJ2-5; v_gene: TRBV5-1; CDR3aa: CASSLPGTRETQYF; CDR3nt: TGCGCCAGCAGCTTACCCGGGACCAGGGAGACCCAGTACTTC
abundance: .; d_gene: .; j_gene: TRBJ2-2; v_gene: TRBV15; CDR3aa: CATSEDRRYTGELFF; CDR3nt: TGTGCCACCAGCGAAGACAGGCGTTACACCGGGGAGCTGTTTTTT
abundance: few; d_gene: TRBD1; j_gene: TRBJ1-3; v_gene: TRBV7-8; CDR3aa: CASSRWTGGTGNTIYF; CDR3nt: TGTGCCAGCAGCCGATGGACAGGGGGCACTGGAAACACCATATATTTT
abundance: .; d_gene: TRBD1; j_gene: TRBJ2-6; v_gene: TRBV27; CDR3aa: CASSARDSSSGANVLTF; CDR3nt: TGTGCCAGCAGTGCCCGGGACAGTTCCTCTGGGGCCAACGTCCTGACTTTC
abundance: .; d_gene: .; j_gene: TRBJ1-4; v_gene: TRBV10-3; CDR3aa: CAISAFLDPTNEKLFF; CDR3nt: TGTGCCATCAGTGCGTTTTTAGATCCAACTAATGAAAAACTGTTTTTT
abundance: many; d_gene: .; j_gene: TRBJ1-6; v_gene: TRBV4-1; CDR3aa: CASSQDRRSPLHF; CDR3nt: TGCGCCAGCAGCCAAGATCGTCGTTCACCCCTCCACTTT
abundance: few; d_gene: .; j_gene: TRBJ2-5; v_gene: TRBV30; CDR3aa: CAWGDGFQETQYF; CDR3nt: TGTGCCTGGGGGGACGGATTCCAAGAGACCCAGTACTTC
abundance: .; d_gene: TRBD2; j_gene: TRBJ2-7; v_gene: TRBV20-1; CDR3aa: CSARDKETSGVTYEQYF; CDR3nt: TGCAGTGCTAGAGATAAAGAGACTAGCGGCGTGACCTACGAGCAGTACTTC